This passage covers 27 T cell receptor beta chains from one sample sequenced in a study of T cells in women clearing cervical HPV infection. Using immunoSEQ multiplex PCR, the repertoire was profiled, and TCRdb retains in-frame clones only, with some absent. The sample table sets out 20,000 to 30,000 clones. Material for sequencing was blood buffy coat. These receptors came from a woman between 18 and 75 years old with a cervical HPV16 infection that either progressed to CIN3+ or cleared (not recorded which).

CDR3 protein: CASSLGLQETQYF. Partial CDR3 DNA: TGCGCCAGCAGCTTGGGACTTCAAGAGACC. The rearrangement uses TRBV5-1 and TRBJ2-5; unclear D gene. The read terminates 3 residues ahead of where the CDR3 ends, so the germline J gene completes it. With 0 bases removed from V and 2 bases from J, the gap between germline ends came to 5 bases. CDR1 SGHRS and CDR2 YFSETQ come from the germline V gene. CDR3 length: 13 residues. The variable domain in full, with the rest retrieved from reference TRBV5-1 and TRBJ2-5, is KAGVTQTPRYLIKTRGQQVTLSCSPISGHRSVSWYQQTPGQGLQFLFEYFSETQRNKGNFPGRFSGRQFSNSRSEMNVSTLELGDSALYLCASSLGLQETQYFGPGTRLLVL.

CDR3 protein: CASSLGRDQPQHF. The part of the CDR3 DNA that was read is TGTGCCAGCAGCTTAGGGCGGGATCAGCCC. The rearrangement links TRBV7-2 to TRBJ1-5; D is unclear. The CDR3 end falls 3 residues outside the read, so it is completed with the germline J gene. V was clipped by 1 base and J by 5 bases, with 6 bases between them. This CDR3 is 13 amino acids long. The V gene's germline CDR1 is SGHTA and CDR2 FQGNSA.

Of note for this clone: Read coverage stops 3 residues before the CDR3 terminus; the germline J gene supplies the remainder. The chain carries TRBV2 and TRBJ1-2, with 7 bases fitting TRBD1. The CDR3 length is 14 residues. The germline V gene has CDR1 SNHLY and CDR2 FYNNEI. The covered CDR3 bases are TGTGCCAGCAGTACGAACGGACAGGTTGAAGGC. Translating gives CASSTNGQVEG. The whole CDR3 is CASSTNGQVEGYTF.

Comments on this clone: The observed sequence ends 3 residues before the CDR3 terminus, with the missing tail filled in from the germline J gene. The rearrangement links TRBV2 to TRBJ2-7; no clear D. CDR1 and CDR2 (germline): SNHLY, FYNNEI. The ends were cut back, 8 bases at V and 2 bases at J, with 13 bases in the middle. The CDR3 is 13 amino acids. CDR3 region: CASSYGGTYEQYF. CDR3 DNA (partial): TGTGCCAGCTCTTACGGCGGAACCTACGAG.

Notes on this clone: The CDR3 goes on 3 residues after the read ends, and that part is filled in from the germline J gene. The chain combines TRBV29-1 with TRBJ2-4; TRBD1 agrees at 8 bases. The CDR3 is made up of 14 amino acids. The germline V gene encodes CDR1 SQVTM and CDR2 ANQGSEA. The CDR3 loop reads CSVDEGQGVYGQYF. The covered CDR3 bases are TGCAGCGTTGACGAAGGACAGGGTGTTTATGGT.

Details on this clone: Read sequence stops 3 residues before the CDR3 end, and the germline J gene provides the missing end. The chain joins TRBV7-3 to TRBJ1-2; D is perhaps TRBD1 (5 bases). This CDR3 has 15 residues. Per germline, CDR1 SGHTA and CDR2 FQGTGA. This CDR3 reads CASSSQRSGVSDYTF. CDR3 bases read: TGTGCCAGCAGCTCGCAACGGTCGGGGGTCAGCGAC.

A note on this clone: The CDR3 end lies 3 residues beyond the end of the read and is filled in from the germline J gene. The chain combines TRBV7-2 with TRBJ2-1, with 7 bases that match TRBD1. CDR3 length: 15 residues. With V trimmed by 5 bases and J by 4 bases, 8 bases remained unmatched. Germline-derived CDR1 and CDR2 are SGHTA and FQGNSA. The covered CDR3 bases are TGTGCCAGCAGCCAAGGGGACAGAGATTACAATGAG. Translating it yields CASSQGDRDYNE. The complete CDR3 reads CASSQGDRDYNEQFF. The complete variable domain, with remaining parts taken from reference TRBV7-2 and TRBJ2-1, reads GAGVSQSPSNKVTEKGKDVELRCDPISGHTALYWYRQSLGQGLEFLIYFQGNSAPDKSGLPSDRFSAERTGGSVSTLTIQRTQQEDSAVYLCASSQGDRDYNEQFFGPGTRLTVL.

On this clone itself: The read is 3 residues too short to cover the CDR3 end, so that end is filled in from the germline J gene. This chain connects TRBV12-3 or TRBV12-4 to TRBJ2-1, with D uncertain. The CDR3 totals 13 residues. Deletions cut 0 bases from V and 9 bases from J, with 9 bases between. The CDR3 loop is CASSLAVPGEQFF. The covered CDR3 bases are TGTGCCAGCAGTTTAGCAGTCCCGGGTGAG.

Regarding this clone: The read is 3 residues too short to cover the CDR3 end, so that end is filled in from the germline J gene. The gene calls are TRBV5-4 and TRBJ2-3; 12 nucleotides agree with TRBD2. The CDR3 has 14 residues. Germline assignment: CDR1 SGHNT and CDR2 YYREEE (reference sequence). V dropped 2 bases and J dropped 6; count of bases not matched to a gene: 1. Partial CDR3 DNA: TGTGCCAGCAGCTTAGGACTAGCGGGGGATACG. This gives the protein CASSLGLAGDT. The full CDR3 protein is CASSLGLAGDTQYF.

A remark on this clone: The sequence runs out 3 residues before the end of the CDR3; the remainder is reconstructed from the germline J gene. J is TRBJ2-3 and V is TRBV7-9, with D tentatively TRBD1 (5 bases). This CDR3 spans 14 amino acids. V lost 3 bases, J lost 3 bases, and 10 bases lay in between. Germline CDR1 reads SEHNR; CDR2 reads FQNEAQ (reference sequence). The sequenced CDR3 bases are TGTGCCAGCAGCTTCCGACAGAATACAGATACG. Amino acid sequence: CASSFRQNTDT. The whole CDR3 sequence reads CASSFRQNTDTQYF.

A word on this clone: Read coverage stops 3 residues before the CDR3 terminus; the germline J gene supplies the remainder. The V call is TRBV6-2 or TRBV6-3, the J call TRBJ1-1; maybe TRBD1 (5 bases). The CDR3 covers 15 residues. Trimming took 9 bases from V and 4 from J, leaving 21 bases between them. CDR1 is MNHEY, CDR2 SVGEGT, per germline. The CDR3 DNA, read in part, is TGTGCCAGTTTGGGATGGGGGGAAGGGAGCACTGAA. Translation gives CASLGWGEGSTE. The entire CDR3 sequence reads CASLGWGEGSTEAFF.

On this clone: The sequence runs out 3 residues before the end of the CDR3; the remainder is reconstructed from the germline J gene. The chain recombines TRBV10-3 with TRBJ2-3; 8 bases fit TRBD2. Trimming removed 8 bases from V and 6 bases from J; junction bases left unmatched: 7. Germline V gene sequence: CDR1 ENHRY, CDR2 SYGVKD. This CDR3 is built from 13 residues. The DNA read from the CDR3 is TGTGCCATCCTAGCTGCGGGGGGCGATACG. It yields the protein CAILAAGGDT. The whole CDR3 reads CAILAAGGDTQYF.

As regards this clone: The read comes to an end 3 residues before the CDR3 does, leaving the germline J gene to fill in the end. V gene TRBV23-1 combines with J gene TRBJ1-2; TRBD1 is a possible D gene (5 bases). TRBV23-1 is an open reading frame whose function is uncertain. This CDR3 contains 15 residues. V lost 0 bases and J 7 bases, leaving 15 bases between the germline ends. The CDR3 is CASSQSTVFRGGYTF. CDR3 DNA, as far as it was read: TGCGCCAGCAGTCAATCGACAGTCTTTAGGGGTGGC.

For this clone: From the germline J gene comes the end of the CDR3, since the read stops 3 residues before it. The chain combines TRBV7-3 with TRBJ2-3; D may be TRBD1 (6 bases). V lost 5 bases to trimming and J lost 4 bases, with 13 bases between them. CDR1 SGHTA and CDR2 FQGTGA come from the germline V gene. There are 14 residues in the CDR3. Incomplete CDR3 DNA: TGTGCCAGCAGCACCGGTCCAGGGGCAGATACG. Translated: CASSTGPGADT. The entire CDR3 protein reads CASSTGPGADTQYF. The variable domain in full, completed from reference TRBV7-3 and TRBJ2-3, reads GAGVSQTPSNKVTEKGKYVELRCDPISGHTALYWYRQSLGQGPEFLIYFQGTGAADDSGLPNDRFFAVRPEGSVSTLKIQRTERGDSAVYLCASSTGPGADTQYFGPGTRLTVL.

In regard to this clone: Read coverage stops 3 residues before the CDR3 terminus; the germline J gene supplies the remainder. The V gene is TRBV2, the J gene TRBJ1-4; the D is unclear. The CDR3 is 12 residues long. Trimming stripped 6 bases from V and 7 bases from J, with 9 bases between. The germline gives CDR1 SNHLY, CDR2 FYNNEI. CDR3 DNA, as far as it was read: TGTGCCAGCAGGGGCGAACTTGAAAAA. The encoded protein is CASRGELEK. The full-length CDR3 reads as CASRGELEKLFF.

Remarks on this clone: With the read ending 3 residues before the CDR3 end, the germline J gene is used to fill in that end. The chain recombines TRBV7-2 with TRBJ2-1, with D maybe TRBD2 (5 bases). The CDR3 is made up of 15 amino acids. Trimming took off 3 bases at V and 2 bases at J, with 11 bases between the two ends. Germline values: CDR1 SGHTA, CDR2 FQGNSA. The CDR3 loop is CASSFSSNPYNEQFF. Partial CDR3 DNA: TGTGCCAGCAGCTTTTCTAGCAACCCCTACAATGAG.

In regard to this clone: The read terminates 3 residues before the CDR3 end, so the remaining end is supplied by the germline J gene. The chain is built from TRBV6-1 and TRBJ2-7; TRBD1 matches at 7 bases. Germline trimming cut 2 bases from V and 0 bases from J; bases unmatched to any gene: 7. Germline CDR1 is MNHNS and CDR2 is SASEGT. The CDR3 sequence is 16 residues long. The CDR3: CASSESGGQDSYEQYF. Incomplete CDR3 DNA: TGTGCCAGCAGTGAATCCGGAGGACAGGACTCCTACGAG.

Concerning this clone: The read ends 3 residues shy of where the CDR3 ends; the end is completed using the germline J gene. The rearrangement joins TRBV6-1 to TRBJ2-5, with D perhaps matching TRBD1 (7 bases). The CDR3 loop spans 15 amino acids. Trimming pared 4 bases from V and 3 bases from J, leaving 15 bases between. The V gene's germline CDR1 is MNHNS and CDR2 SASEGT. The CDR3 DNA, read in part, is TGTGCCAGCAGTGCGCACAGGGGACTTAAAGAGACC. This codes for CASSAHRGLKET. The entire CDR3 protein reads CASSAHRGLKETQYF.

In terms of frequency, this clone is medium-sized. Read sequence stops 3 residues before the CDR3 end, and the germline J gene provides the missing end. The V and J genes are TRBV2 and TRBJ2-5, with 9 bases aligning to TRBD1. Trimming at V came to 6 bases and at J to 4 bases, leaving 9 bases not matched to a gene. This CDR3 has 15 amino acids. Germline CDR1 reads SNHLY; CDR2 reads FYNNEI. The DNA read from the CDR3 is TGTGCCAGCAGACGGGACAGGGCTATAACAGAGACC. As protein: CASRRDRAITET. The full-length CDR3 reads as CASRRDRAITETQYF. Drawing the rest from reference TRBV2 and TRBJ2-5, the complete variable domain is EPEVTQTPSHQVTQMGQEVILRCVPISNHLYFYWYRQILGQKVEFLVSFYNNEISEKSEIFDDQFSVERPDGSNFTLKIRSTKLEDSAMYFCASRRDRAITETQYFGPGTRLLVL.

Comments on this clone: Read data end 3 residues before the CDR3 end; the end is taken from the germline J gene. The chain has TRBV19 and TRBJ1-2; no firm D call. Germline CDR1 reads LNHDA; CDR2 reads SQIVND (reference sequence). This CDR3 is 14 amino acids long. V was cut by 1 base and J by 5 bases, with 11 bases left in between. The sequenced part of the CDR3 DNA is TGTGCCAGTAGTATAGGGTTCACAACATATGGC. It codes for CASSIGFTTYG. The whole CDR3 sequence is CASSIGFTTYGYTF.

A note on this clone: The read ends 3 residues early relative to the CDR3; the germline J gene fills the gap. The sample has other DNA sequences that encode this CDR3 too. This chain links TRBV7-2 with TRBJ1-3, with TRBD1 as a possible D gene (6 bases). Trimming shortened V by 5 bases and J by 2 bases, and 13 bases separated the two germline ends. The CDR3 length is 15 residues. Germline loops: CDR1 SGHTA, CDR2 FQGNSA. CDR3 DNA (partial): TGTGCCAGCAGCCAATACAGGGTGGCTGGAAACACC. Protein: CASSQYRVAGNT. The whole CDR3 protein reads CASSQYRVAGNTIYF.

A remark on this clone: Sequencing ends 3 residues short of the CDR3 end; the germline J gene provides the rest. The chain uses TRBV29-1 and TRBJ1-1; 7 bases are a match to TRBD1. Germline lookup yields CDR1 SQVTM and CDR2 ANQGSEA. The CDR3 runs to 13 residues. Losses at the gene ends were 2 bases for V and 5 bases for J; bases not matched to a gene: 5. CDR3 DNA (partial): TGCAGCGTTGAATACGGCAGGGGGACTGAA. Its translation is CSVEYGRGTE. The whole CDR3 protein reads CSVEYGRGTEAFF.

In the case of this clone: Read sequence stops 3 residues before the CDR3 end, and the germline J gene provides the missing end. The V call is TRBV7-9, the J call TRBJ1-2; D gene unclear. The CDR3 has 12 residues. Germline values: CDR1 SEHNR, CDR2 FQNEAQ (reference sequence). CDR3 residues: CASSLGTYDYTF. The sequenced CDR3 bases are TGTGCCAGCAGCTTAGGAACCTACGAC.

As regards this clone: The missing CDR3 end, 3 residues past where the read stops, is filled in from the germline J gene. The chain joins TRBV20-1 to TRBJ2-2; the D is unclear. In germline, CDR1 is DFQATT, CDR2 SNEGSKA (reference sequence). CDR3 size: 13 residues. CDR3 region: CSAESSYNSPLFF. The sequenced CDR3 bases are TGCAGTGCTGAGAGCTCCTATAATTCACCG.

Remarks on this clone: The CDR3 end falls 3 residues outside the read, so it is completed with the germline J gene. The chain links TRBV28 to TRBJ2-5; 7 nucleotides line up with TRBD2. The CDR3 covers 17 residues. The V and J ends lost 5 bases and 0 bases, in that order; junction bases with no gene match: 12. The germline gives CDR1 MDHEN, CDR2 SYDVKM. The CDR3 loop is CASSEPGGRVNQETQYF. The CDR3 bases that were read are TGTGCCAGCAGTGAGCCGGGGGGTCGAGTGAACCAAGAGACC.

The CDR3 sequence: CASSSTWTGSTDTYTF. CDR3 DNA, as far as it was read: TGTGCCAGCAGCTCCACCTGGACAGGTAGCACAGATACC. V and J are TRBV7-3 and TRBJ1-2, with 7 bases that match TRBD1. The CDR3 end lies 3 residues beyond the end of the read and is filled in from the germline J gene. This CDR3 region has 16 residues. The germline V gene has CDR1 SGHTA and CDR2 FQGTGA.

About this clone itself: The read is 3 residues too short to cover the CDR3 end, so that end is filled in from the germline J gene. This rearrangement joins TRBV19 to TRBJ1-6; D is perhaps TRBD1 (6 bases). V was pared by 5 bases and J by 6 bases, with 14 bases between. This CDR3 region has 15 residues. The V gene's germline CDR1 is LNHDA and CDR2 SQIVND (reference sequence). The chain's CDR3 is CASSGEGGGNSPLHF. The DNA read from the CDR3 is TGTGCCAGTAGTGGGGAAGGGGGGGGTAATTCACCC.